Described below is a single T cell receptor (beta chain) sequence and its context. The target antigen is unknown. The data stem from a study of cytomegalovirus exposure and HLA in healthy donors. Study-wide findings and caveats: Segments of the TCR beta V type were, in most cases, productive about 87% or about 30% of the time in an earlier analysis. A missense variant in DCLRE1C was later tied to TCR beta V- and J-gene trimming.

60 Vbeta and 13 Jbeta primers were used in PCR. TCRdb keeps only in-frame clones here, not all; method: immunoSEQ multiplex PCR. The sample lists about 110,000 clones, 55% to 85% occurring once. Trimming stripped 1 base from V and 1 base from J, with 9 bases between. The CDR3 sequence is 15 residues long. Germline V gene sequence: CDR1 SGHTA, CDR2 FQGNSA. The sequence was obtained from a young man in good health and CMV-seronegative. The chain employs TRBV7-2 and TRBJ2-3; D not certain. The sample comprised PBMCs. The CDR3 spells CASSLVITGTDTQYF. The DNA for the CDR3 is TGTGCCAGCAGCTTAGTAATTACTGGCACAGATACGCAGTATTTT.